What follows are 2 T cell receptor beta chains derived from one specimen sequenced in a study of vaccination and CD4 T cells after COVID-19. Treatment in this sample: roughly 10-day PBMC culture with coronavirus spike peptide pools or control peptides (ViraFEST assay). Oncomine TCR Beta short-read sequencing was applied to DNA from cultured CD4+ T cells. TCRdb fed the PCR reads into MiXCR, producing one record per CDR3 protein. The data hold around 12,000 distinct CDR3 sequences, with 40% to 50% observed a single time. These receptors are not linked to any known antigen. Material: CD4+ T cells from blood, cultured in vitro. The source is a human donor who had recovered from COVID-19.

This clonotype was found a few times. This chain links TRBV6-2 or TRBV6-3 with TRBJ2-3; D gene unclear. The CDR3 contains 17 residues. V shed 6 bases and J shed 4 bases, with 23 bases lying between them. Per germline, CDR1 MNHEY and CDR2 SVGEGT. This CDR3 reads CASSPALRRPGPDTQYF. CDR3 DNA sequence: TGTGCCAGCAGCCCCGCCCTCCGGCGACCCGGCCCAGATACGCAGTATTTT.

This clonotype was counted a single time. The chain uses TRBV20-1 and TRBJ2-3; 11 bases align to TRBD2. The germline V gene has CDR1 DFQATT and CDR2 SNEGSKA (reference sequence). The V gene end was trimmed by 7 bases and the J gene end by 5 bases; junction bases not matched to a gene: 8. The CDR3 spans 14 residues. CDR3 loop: CSETSGNFGDTQYF. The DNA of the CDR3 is TGCAGTGAGACTAGCGGGAATTTTGGAGATACGCAGTATTTT.